The 31 T cell receptor beta chains below were found in one sample sequenced in a study of beta chain features in type 1 diabetes. Sequencing targeted expressed TCRB transcripts, as all isolated RNA had been reverse transcribed. Method: immunoSEQ multiplex PCR; TCRdb's copy keeps in-frame clones and lacks some. This table holds hundreds of thousands of clones, about a sixth found once. Source material: naive CD4+ T cells from blood. Source of these receptors: a woman younger than 35 in good health.

This clone was recorded once. The chain employs TRBV7-9 and TRBJ2-7, with D perhaps given as TRBD1 or TRBD2 (5 bases each). Germline V gene data show CDR1 as SEHNR and CDR2 as FQNEAQ (reference sequence). The germline V and J ends were trimmed by 5 bases and 0 bases, with 11 bases remaining between them. The CDR3 spans 14 residues. The CDR3 sequence is CASSRFGGSYEQYF. The CDR3 bases are TGTGCCAGCAGCCGATTTGGGGGCTCCTACGAGCAGTACTTC.

The rearrangement links TRBV5-1 to TRBJ2-7; TRBD2 aligns across 9 bases. V was pared by 6 bases and J by 2 bases, with 9 bases of the junction left unmatched. The CDR3 sequence is 15 residues long. Germline lookup yields CDR1 SGHRS and CDR2 YFSETQ. The CDR3 sequence: CASTLLAGSPYEQYF. The CDR3 DNA is TGCGCCAGCACTCTTCTAGCGGGATCCCCCTACGAGCAGTACTTC.

The chain recombines TRBV7-2 with TRBJ2-3; the D is unclear. This CDR3 comprises 14 residues. CDR1 and CDR2 (germline): SGHTA, FQGNSA. V was cut by 6 bases and J by 5 bases, with 15 bases left in between. The CDR3 nucleotides are TGTGCCAGCAGTCTCGGACCTACGAGAGATACGCAGTATTTT. Translated: CASSLGPTRDTQYF.

The V and J genes are TRBV29-1 and TRBJ2-3; TRBD2 agrees at 7 bases. CDR1 is SQVTM and CDR2 is ANQGSEA in the germline V gene. After removal of 6 bases from V and 2 bases from J, the junction contained 11 bases not matched to a gene. The CDR3 totals 15 residues. The CDR3 spells CSVTSPGGTTDTQYF. Here the CDR3 DNA reads TGCAGCGTGACGTCCCCGGGAGGAACCACAGATACGCAGTATTTT.

V gene TRBV7-9 combines with J gene TRBJ2-1, with D uncertain. CDR3 size: 14 residues. V was cut by 5 bases and J by 4 bases, with 12 bases left in between. The V gene's germline CDR1 is SEHNR and CDR2 FQNEAQ (reference sequence). As DNA, the CDR3 is TGTGCCAGCAGCCTGGACCATGGGTACAATGAGCAGTTCTTC. The encoded protein is CASSLDHGYNEQFF. The full variable domain, completed using reference TRBV7-9 and TRBJ2-1, is DTGVSQNPRHKITKRGQNVTFRCDPISEHNRLYWYRQTLGQGPEFLTYFQNEAQLEKSRLLSDRFSAERPKGSFSTLEIQRTEQGDSAMYLCASSLDHGYNEQFFGPGTRLTVL.

This clone has just a few counts. The genes are TRBV7-9 and TRBJ1-2; 7 nucleotides line up with TRBD1. CDR1 is SEHNR and CDR2 is FQNEAQ in the germline V gene (reference sequence). V lost 1 base and J lost 1; bases outside the gene matches: 12. The CDR3 spans 18 residues. Here the CDR3 DNA reads TGTGCCAGCAGCTTAGGCGAGACAGGGACTCCCCTTAACTATGGCTACACCTTC. Translated: CASSLGETGTPLNYGYTF.

In this sample, this clone turned up a few times. The chain employs TRBV18 and TRBJ2-1; D not resolved. The V end lost 4 bases, the J end lost 8 bases, and 15 bases lay between the germline ends. This CDR3 contains 14 residues. The germline gives CDR1 KGHSH, CDR2 LQKENI. The CDR3 nucleotides are TGTGCCAGCTCACGGCCAGCCAATGCCGATGAGCAGTTCTTC. It codes for CASSRPANADEQFF.

J is TRBJ2-2 and V is TRBV27; no definite D call. The germline gives CDR1 MNHEY, CDR2 SMNVEV (reference sequence). Trimming left V 6 bases short and J 2 bases short, with 19 bases between. The CDR3 is made up of 17 amino acids. CDR3 bases: TGTGCCAGCAGCCCCCAAAGACGATCCCTAAACACCGGGGAGCTGTTTTTT. Translation: CASSPQRRSLNTGELFF.

This clone was detected only a few times. The rearrangement joins TRBV9 to TRBJ1-6; no clear D. Trimming pared 0 bases from V and 6 bases from J, leaving 13 bases between. Germline V gene data show CDR1 as SGDLS and CDR2 as YYNGEE. The CDR3 loop spans 16 amino acids. The CDR3 bases are TGTGCCAGCAGCGTAGGGGAGCGGCGCGTTAATTCACCCCTCCACTTT. Translated, it gives CASSVGERRVNSPLHF.

The rearrangement links TRBV2 to TRBJ2-5, with 10 bases fitting TRBD2. The CDR3 covers 14 residues. V was clipped by 7 bases and J by 9 bases; unmatched bases: 11. Germline V lookup: CDR1 SNHLY, CDR2 FYNNEI. The CDR3 DNA sequence: TGTGCCAGCACAGGACTAGCGGCCCTATCGGCCCAGTACTTC. Amino acids: CASTGLAALSAQYF.

This clone was observed a few times. The chain uses TRBV5-6 and TRBJ2-7; no clear D gene. V lost 1 base, J lost 2 bases, and 13 bases lay in between. This CDR3 has 15 residues. Germline assignment: CDR1 SGHDT and CDR2 YYEEEE. The CDR3 DNA follows: TGTGCCAGCAGCTTGAGAAGCGCAGTAACCTACGAGCAGTACTTC. It is translated as CASSLRSAVTYEQYF. The whole variable domain, filled in from reference TRBV5-6 and TRBJ2-7, reads DAGVTQSPTHLIKTRGQQVTLRCSPKSGHDTVSWYQQALGQGPQFIFQYYEEEERQRGNFPDRFSGHQFPNYSSELNVNALLLGDSALYLCASSLRSAVTYEQYFGPGTRLTVT.

This sequence joins TRBV7-6 and TRBJ2-1; 7 nucleotides line up with TRBD2. The germline gives CDR1 SGHVS, CDR2 FNYEAQ. J was trimmed by 8 bases and V by 5 bases; bases with no gene match: 18. The CDR3 has 17 amino acids. The CDR3 sequence: CASSQGFRTRRAYEQFF. The CDR3 DNA reads TGTGCCAGCAGCCAAGGGTTTCGGACTAGAAGGGCCTATGAGCAGTTCTTC.

The chain recombines TRBV18 with TRBJ2-2; 7 bases are shared with TRBD2. V shed 2 bases, J shed 4 bases, and the junction held 4 bases outside the gene matches. The germline V gene has CDR1 KGHSH and CDR2 LQKENI. CDR3 length equals 15 residues. Written as DNA, the CDR3 is TGTGCCAGCTCACCAGCGGGACTAAGCACCGGGGAGCTGTTTTTT. Encoded protein: CASSPAGLSTGELFF.

Only a few counts were recorded for this clone. The rearrangement uses TRBV7-3 and TRBJ2-3, with D possibly TRBD2 on 5 matching bases. CDR1 is SGHTA, CDR2 FQGTGA, per germline. V lost 0 bases and J 5 bases, leaving 9 bases between the germline ends. CDR3 size: 14 residues. The CDR3 sequence: CASSLTFRGDTQYF. CDR3 bases: TGTGCCAGCAGCTTAACCTTCCGGGGAGATACGCAGTATTTT.

As for this clone: Its ends do not fully match the called genes, so a read error is possible. The V and J genes are TRBV11-2 and TRBJ2-1; 11 nucleotides align to TRBD2. The germline gives CDR1 SGHAT, CDR2 FQNNGV. The length of the CDR3 is 15 residues. The CDR3 spells CTSSLLSGRVNEQFF. CDR3 DNA: TGTACCAGCAGCTTACTTAGCGGGAGGGTGAATGAGCAGTTCTTC.

This clone has a handful of counts. The chain combines TRBV18 with TRBJ2-6; 10 bases match TRBD1. V was pared by 3 bases and J by 0 bases, with 2 bases of the junction left unmatched. CDR1 and CDR2 from the germline V gene are KGHSH and LQKENI. The CDR3 loop spans 17 amino acids. DNA of the CDR3: TGTGCCAGCTCACCGGGGACAGGGGCCTCTGGGGCCAACGTCCTGACTTTC. It specifies CASSPGTGASGANVLTF.

The chain links TRBV2 to TRBJ1-1; no reliable D call. V was shortened by 3 bases and J by 4 bases, with 9 bases between the two germline ends. CDR1 SNHLY and CDR2 FYNNEI come from the germline V gene. CDR3 length: 13 residues. The CDR3 DNA reads as TGTGCCAGCAGTGATTACGGAGTCACTGAAGCTTTCTTT. This sequence encodes CASSDYGVTEAFF.

The genes are TRBV7-8 and TRBJ2-2; TRBD2 matches at 12 bases. Germline-derived CDR1 and CDR2 are SGHVS and FQNEAQ. The CDR3 has 21 amino acids. Trimming cost V 2 bases and J 6 bases; bases outside gene matches: 19. The CDR3 loop reads CASSLRGPGLAGTLRAGELFF. CDR3 nucleotides: TGTGCCAGCAGCTTACGAGGCCCCGGACTAGCGGGAACCCTCCGGGCCGGGGAGCTGTTTTTT.

This clone came up a few times. CDR3 in amino acids: CASSDRFGYTF. DNA for the CDR3: TGTGCCAGCAGTGACAGGTTCGGCTACACCTTC. The rearrangement links TRBV6-5 to TRBJ1-2; maybe TRBD1 (6 bases). Trimming took off 5 bases at V and 8 bases at J, with 9 bases between the two ends. CDR1 and CDR2 (germline): MNHEY, SVGAGI. The CDR3 consists of 11 residues.

V gene TRBV29-1 combines with J gene TRBJ1-1; D is undetermined. The CDR3 has 13 residues. V lost 4 bases, J lost 0 bases, and 9 bases lay in between. Germline CDR1 reads SQVTM; CDR2 reads ANQGSEA. The CDR3 region is CSVAINLNTEAFF. The CDR3 region has the DNA TGCAGCGTTGCCATAAACTTGAACACTGAAGCTTTCTTT.

This clone has only a few counts. The gene calls are TRBV10-3 and TRBJ2-5, with D unclear. Per the germline V gene, CDR1 is ENHRY and CDR2 is SYGVKD. V was pared by 6 bases and J by 2 bases, with 10 bases between. CDR3 length equals 13 residues. DNA for the CDR3: TGTGCCATCAGCTGGCAGGAGCAAGAGACCCAGTACTTC. The encoded protein is CAISWQEQETQYF.

About this clone itself: A much larger clone lies a single base off, so this may be a read error. Other DNA sequences in the same sample also yield this CDR3. The gene calls are TRBV7-2 and TRBJ2-1; no reliable D call. The CDR3 sequence is 11 residues long. Looked up from germline, CDR1 is SGHTA and CDR2 is FQGNSA. Between the trimmed V and J ends, which lost 4 bases and 4 bases, there was a span of 2 bases. The CDR3 loop reads CASSWYNEQFF. The DNA for the CDR3 is TGTGCCAGCAGCTGGTACAATGAGCAGTTCTTC.

This chain links TRBV5-6 with TRBJ2-2; 7 bases align to TRBD2. V shed 4 bases and J 6 bases; nucleotides not matched to a gene: 9. CDR3 length: 15 amino acids. The germline CDR1 and CDR2 sequences are SGHDT and YYEEEE. For the CDR3, the DNA is TGTGCCAGCAGCAGTTCCCCCGCGGGGGCCGGGGAGCTGTTTTTT. The encoded protein is CASSSSPAGAGELFF.

This clone has a handful of counts. The genes are TRBV18 and TRBJ2-7; 11 bases line up with TRBD2. Germline CDR1 and CDR2: KGHSH and LQKENI. CDR3 length: 14 residues. J lost 6 bases, V lost 3 bases, and 4 bases had no gene match. CDR3 sequence (DNA): TGTGCCAGCTCACCCAACGGACTAGCGGGCGAGCAGTACTTC. Residues: CASSPNGLAGEQYF.

V usage is TRBV28 and J usage is TRBJ2-4; D not resolved. The CDR3 length is 14 residues. V was trimmed by 8 bases and J by 1 base, leaving 12 bases between them. The germline V gene encodes CDR1 MDHEN and CDR2 SYDVKM. CDR3 residues: CASGMSGAKNIQYF. The CDR3 bases are TGTGCCAGCGGGATGTCCGGGGCCAAAAACATTCAGTACTTC.

This clone was found many times. The chain has TRBV5-4 and TRBJ2-5, with 8 bases aligning to TRBD2. Germline-derived CDR1 and CDR2 are SGHNT and YYREEE (reference sequence). This CDR3 contains 14 residues. V shed 1 base, J shed 4 bases, and the junction held 3 bases outside the gene matches. The CDR3 sequence: CASSLRTSPETQYF. CDR3 nucleotide sequence: TGTGCCAGCAGCTTGAGGACTAGCCCAGAGACCCAGTACTTC.

The table lists this clone with a few counts. This sequence joins TRBV28 and TRBJ2-5, with 7 nucleotides matching TRBD1. Germline V lookup: CDR1 MDHEN, CDR2 SYDVKM. The CDR3 covers 16 residues. After removal of 5 bases from V and 9 bases from J, the junction contained 18 bases not matched to a gene. The CDR3 spells CASSRNPIDRAPAQYF. The CDR3 bases are TGTGCCAGCAGTCGTAATCCAATCGACAGGGCTCCGGCCCAGTACTTC.

V is TRBV2 and J is TRBJ2-2; weak D call: TRBD2 (5 bases). The CDR3 spans 17 residues. V lost 1 base, J lost 5 bases, and 17 bases lay in between. CDR1 SNHLY and CDR2 FYNNEI come from the germline V gene. The CDR3 nucleotides are TGTGCCAGCAGTGAAGTTGCGAAACTAGAGAAGACCGGGGAGCTGTTTTTT. Encoded protein: CASSEVAKLEKTGELFF.

The V gene is TRBV5-4, the J gene TRBJ2-5; a possible D gene is TRBD1 (6 bases). Trimming stripped 0 bases from V and 2 bases from J, with 14 bases between. CDR1 and CDR2 (germline): SGHNT, YYREEE (reference sequence). The CDR3 is 16 residues long. This CDR3 is CASSLGGTRVQETQYF. The CDR3 nucleotides are TGTGCCAGCAGCTTGGGGGGGACACGCGTACAAGAGACCCAGTACTTC.

This clone was seen a few times. CDR3 in DNA: TGTGCCAGCAGTGAATATTTAGGGTATGGCTACACCTTC. Its translation is CASSEYLGYGYTF. The rearrangement uses TRBV6-1 and TRBJ1-2; D uncertain. The CDR3 has 13 residues. V gave up 2 bases and J gave up 5 bases, with 9 bases separating them. Per germline, CDR1 MNHNS and CDR2 SASEGT.

This chain joins TRBV19 and TRBJ1-5; D remains ambiguous. The ends were cut back, 5 bases at V and 6 bases at J, with 14 bases in the middle. This CDR3 is 14 amino acids long. Germline V gives CDR1 LNHDA, CDR2 SQIVND (reference sequence). Written as DNA, the CDR3 is TGTGCCAGTAGTGATACCTTTTTCGGTCAGCCCCAGCATTTT. Protein product: CASSDTFFGQPQHF.